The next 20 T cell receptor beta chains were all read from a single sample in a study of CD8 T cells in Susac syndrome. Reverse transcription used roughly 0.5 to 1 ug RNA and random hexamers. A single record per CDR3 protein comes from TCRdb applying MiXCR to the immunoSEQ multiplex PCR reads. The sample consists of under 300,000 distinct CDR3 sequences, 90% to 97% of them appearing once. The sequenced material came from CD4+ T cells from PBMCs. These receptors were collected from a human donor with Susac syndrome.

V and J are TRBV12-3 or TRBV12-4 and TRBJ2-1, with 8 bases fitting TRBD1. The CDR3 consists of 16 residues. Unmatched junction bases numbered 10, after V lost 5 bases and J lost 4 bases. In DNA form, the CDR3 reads TGTGCCAGCAGTGGCACCGGGACAGGACTTTACAATGAGCAGTTCTTC. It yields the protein CASSGTGTGLYNEQFF.

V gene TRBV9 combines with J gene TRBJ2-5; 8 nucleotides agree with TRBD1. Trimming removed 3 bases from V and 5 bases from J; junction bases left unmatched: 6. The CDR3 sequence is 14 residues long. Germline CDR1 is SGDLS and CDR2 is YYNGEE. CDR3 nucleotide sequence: TGTGCCAGCAGCGAGACAGGGGCCTCGGAGACCCAGTACTTC. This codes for CASSETGASETQYF.

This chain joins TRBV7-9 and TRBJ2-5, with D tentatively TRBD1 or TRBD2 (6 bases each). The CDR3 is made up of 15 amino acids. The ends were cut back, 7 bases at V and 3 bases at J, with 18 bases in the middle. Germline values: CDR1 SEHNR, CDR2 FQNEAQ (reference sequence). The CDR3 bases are TGTGCCAGCAACCTCCGAGGGGGGTTTAAAGAGACCCAGTACTTC. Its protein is CASNLRGGFKETQYF.

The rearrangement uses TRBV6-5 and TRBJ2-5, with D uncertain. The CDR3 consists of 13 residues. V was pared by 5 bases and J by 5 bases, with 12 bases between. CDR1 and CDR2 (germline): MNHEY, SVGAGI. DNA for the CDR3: TGTGCCAGCAGTACTAAGAGTGAGGAGACCCAGTACTTC. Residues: CASSTKSEETQYF.

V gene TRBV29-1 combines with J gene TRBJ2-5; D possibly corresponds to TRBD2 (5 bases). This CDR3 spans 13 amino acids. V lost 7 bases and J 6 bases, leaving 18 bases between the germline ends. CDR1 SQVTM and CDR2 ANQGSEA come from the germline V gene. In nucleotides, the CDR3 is TGCAGCGCCTCGCAGTGGGAGAGAAAGACCCAGTACTTC. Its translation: CSASQWERKTQYF. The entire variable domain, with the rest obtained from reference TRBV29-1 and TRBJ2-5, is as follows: SAVISQKPSRDICQRGTSLTIQCQVDSQVTMMFWYRQQPGQSLTLIATANQGSEATYESGFVIDKFPISRPNLTFSTLTVSNMSPEDSSIYLCSASQWERKTQYFGPGTRLLVL.

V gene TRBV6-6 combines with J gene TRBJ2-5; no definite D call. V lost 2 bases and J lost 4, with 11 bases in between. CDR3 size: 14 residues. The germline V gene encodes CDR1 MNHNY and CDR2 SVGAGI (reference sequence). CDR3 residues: CASSYGLVGETQYF. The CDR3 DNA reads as TGTGCCAGCAGTTACGGGTTGGTGGGAGAGACCCAGTACTTC.

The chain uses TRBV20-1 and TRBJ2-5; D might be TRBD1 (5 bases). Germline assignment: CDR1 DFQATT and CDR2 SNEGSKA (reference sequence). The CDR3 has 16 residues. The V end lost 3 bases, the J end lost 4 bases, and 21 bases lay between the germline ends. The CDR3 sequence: CSARAQGTGLSETQYF. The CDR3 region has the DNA TGCAGTGCTAGGGCCCAGGGAACAGGCCTTTCAGAGACCCAGTACTTC.

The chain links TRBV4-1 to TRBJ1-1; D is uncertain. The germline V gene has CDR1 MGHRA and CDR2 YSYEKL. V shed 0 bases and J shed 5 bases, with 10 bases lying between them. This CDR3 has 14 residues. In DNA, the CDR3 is TGCGCCAGCAGCCAAGAGGTGAGGCGTACTGAAGCTTTCTTT. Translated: CASSQEVRRTEAFF.

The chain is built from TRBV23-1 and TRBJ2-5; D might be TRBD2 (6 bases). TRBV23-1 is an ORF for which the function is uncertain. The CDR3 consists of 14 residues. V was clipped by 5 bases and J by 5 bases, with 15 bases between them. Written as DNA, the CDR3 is TGCGCCAGCAGTGGGACTTCGGTGCGCGAGACCCAGTACTTC. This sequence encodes CASSGTSVRETQYF.

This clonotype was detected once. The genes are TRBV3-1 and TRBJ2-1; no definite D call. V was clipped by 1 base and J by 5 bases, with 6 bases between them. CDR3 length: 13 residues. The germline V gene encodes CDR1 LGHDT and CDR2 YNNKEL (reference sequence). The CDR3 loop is CASSQVRDNEQFF. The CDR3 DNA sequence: TGTGCCAGCAGCCAAGTCCGGGACAATGAGCAGTTCTTC.

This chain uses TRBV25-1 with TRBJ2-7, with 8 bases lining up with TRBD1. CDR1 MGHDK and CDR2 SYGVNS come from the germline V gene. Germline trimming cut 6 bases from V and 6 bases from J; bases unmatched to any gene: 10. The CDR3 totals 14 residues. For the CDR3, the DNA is TGTGCCAGCAGAGGGACAGGCGGAGTCTCCGAGCAGTACTTC. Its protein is CASRGTGGVSEQYF.

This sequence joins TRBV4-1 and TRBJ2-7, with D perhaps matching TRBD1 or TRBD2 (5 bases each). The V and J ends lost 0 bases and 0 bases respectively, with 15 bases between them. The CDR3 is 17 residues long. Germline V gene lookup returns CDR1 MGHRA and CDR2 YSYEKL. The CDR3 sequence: CASSQDPGTELSYEQYF. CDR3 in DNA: TGCGCCAGCAGCCAAGATCCTGGGACGGAACTCTCCTACGAGCAGTACTTC.

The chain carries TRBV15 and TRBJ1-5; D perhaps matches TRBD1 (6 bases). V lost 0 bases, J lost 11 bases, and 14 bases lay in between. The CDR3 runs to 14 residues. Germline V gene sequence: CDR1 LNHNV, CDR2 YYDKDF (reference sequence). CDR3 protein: CATSRDLQGGTQHF. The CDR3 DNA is TGTGCCACCAGCAGAGATCTACAGGGAGGGACCCAGCATTTT.

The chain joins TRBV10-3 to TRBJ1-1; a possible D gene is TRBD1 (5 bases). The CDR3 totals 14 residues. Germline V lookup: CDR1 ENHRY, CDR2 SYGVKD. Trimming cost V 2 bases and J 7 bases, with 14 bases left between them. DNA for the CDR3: TGTGCCATCAGTGAGGGACCAGGGCGTGTTGAAGCTTTCTTT. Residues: CAISEGPGRVEAFF.

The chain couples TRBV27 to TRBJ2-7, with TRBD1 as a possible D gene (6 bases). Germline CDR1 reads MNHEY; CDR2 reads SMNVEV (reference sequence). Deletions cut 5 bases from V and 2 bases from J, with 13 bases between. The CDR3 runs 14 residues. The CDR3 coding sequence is TGTGCCAGCAGTCCCGGGACACTTACCTACGAGCAGTACTTC. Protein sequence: CASSPGTLTYEQYF.

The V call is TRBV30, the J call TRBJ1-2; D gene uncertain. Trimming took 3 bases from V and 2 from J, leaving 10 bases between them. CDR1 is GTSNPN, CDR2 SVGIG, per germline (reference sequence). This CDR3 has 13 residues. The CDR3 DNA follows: TGTGCCTGGAGCCGGGTCCCAAACTATGGCTACACCTTC. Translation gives CAWSRVPNYGYTF.

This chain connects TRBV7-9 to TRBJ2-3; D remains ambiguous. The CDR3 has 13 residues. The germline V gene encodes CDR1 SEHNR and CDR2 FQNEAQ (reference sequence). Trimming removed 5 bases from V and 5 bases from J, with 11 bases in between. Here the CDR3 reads CASSPQGRDTQYF. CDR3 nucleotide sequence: TGTGCCAGCAGCCCTCAAGGAAGAGATACGCAGTATTTT.

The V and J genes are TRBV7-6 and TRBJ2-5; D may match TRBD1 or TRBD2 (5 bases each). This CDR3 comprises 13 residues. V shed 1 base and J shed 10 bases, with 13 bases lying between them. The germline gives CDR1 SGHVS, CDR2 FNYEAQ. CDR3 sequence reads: CASSLGGRQGQYF. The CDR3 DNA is TGTGCCAGCAGCTTAGGGGGACGGCAGGGCCAGTACTTC.

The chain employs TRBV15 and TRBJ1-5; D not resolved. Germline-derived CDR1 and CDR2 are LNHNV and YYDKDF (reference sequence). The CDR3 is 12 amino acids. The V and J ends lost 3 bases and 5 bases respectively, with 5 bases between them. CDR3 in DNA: TGTGCCACCAGCAGCCTGGATCAGCCCCAGCATTTT. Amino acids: CATSSLDQPQHF.

CDR3 residues: CASTSGGQGRNEQFF. CDR3 nucleotides: TGTGCCAGCACATCCGGAGGTCAGGGGAGAAATGAGCAGTTCTTC. The rearrangement links TRBV9 to TRBJ2-1; possibly TRBD1 for D (6 bases). V lost 6 bases to trimming and J lost 7 bases, with 20 bases between them. CDR3 length: 15 residues. The germline V gene has CDR1 SGDLS and CDR2 YYNGEE.